The next 21 T cell receptor beta chains were all read from a single sample in a study of T cell responses to AZD1222 COVID-19 vaccine. Libraries were prepared by immunoSEQ multiplex PCR; TCRdb keeps only in-frame clonotypes and omits some of them. The data contain 95,000 to 150,000 clones, about 90% of them seen just once; the ten biggest clones take up approximately 1%. Specimen: peripheral blood, collected on day 0 of AZD1222 vaccination. The receptors stem from an adult in good health.

V usage is TRBV11-3 and J usage is TRBJ1-6, with D perhaps matching TRBD1 (5 bases). The CDR3 length is 13 residues. Germline CDR1 is SGHNT and CDR2 is YENEEA. V dropped 4 bases and J dropped 10 bases, with 11 bases sitting between them. This chain's CDR3 is CASSSGAYSPLHF. The CDR3 bases are TGTGCCAGCAGCTCCGGGGCCTACTCACCCCTCCACTTT.

The chain links TRBV7-3 to TRBJ2-1; 9 nucleotides line up with TRBD1. The CDR3 sequence is 16 residues long. Trimming removed 5 bases from V and 6 bases from J; junction bases left unmatched: 11. Germline-derived CDR1 and CDR2 are SGHTA and FQGTGA. The CDR3 region is CASSETGGHTGNEQFF. CDR3 nucleotide sequence: TGTGCCAGCAGCGAGACAGGGGGGCATACCGGCAATGAGCAGTTCTTC.

The chain is built from TRBV2 and TRBJ1-3; D is perhaps TRBD1 (6 bases). V was clipped by 5 bases and J by 0 bases, with 11 bases between them. The CDR3 spans 15 residues. Germline V CDR1 and CDR2: SNHLY, FYNNEI. The CDR3 DNA is TGTGCCAGCAGTTACAGGGCGCCCTCTGGAAACACCATATATTTT. Encoded protein: CASSYRAPSGNTIYF.

V and J are TRBV9 and TRBJ1-2; 7 bases line up with TRBD1. After removal of 2 bases from V and 7 bases from J, the junction contained 2 bases not matched to a gene. The CDR3 has 12 residues. Germline CDR1 reads SGDLS; CDR2 reads YYNGEE. The CDR3 DNA sequence: TGTGCCAGCAGCGTCGGACAGGCTGGCTACACCTTC. It yields the protein CASSVGQAGYTF.

The genes are TRBV7-6 and TRBJ2-1; TRBD2 might be the D (7 bases). Germline CDR1 and CDR2: SGHVS and FNYEAQ. CDR3 size: 15 residues. Trimming cost V 5 bases and J 6 bases, with 17 bases left between them. The DNA for the CDR3 is TGTGCCAGCAGCCTTCTAGCGGAGGGGGGCAATGAGCAGTTCTTC. Encoded protein: CASSLLAEGGNEQFF.

This chain connects TRBV6-2 or TRBV6-3 to TRBJ2-1; D is uncertain. With 2 bases removed from V and 10 bases from J, the gap between germline ends came to 12 bases. Germline assignment: CDR1 MNHEY and CDR2 SVGEGT. This CDR3 contains 13 residues. The CDR3 sequence: CASSYNSNSEQFF. The CDR3 coding sequence is TGTGCCAGCAGTTACAATAGCAACAGCGAGCAGTTCTTC.

This clone was seen just once. This rearrangement joins TRBV7-2 to TRBJ2-5, with D possibly being TRBD1 or TRBD2 (5 bases each). The V gene lost 5 bases and the J gene lost 7 bases, with 14 bases spanning the gap. This CDR3 region has 13 residues. Germline-derived CDR1 and CDR2 are SGHTA and FQGNSA. CDR3 region: CASSPSRGGTQYF. In DNA, the CDR3 is TGTGCCAGCAGCCCGAGCCGGGGCGGGACCCAGTACTTC. The full variable domain, its missing parts supplied by reference TRBV7-2 and TRBJ2-5, is GAGVSQSPSNKVTEKGKDVELRCDPISGHTALYWYRQSLGQGLEFLIYFQGNSAPDKSGLPSDRFSAERTGGSVSTLTIQRTQQEDSAVYLCASSPSRGGTQYFGPGTRLLVL.

The V gene is TRBV7-3, the J gene TRBJ1-1, with D uncertain. This CDR3 is built from 13 residues. Per the germline V gene, CDR1 is SGHTA and CDR2 is FQGTGA. Trimming removed 4 bases at V and 1 base at J, with 7 bases between. The CDR3 coding sequence is TGTGCCAGCAGCTCGGACCCGAACACTGAAGCTTTCTTT. Protein: CASSSDPNTEAFF. The complete variable domain, with remaining parts taken from reference TRBV7-3 and TRBJ1-1, reads GAGVSQTPSNKVTEKGKYVELRCDPISGHTALYWYRQSLGQGPEFLIYFQGTGAADDSGLPNDRFFAVRPEGSVSTLKIQRTERGDSAVYLCASSSDPNTEAFFGQGTRLTVV.

The J gene is TRBJ2-1, the V gene TRBV7-3, with D unresolved. This CDR3 spans 14 amino acids. V lost 3 bases and J 6 bases, leaving 12 bases between the germline ends. Germline CDR1 is SGHTA and CDR2 is FQGTGA. The CDR3 DNA reads as TGTGCCAGCAGCTTGGGTCCCGTTGGCAATGAGCAGTTCTTC. It yields the protein CASSLGPVGNEQFF.

The J gene is TRBJ2-3, the V gene TRBV3-1 (or the pseudogene TRBV3-2); TRBD2 matches at 12 bases. Germline trimming cut 3 bases from V and 3 bases from J; bases unmatched to any gene: 22. This CDR3 is 22 amino acids long. Germline V gene data show CDR1 as LGHDT and CDR2 as YNNKEL (reference sequence). The CDR3 is CASSHPGQGKSTSGSWTDTQYF. In DNA, the CDR3 is TGTGCCAGCAGCCACCCGGGACAGGGGAAGTCGACTAGCGGGAGTTGGACAGATACGCAGTATTTT.

This rearrangement joins TRBV7-9 to TRBJ2-1, with D possibly TRBD1 on 6 matching bases. CDR1 and CDR2 from the germline V gene are SEHNR and FQNEAQ (reference sequence). This CDR3 comprises 16 residues. Trimming took 1 base from V and 5 from J, leaving 15 bases between them. The CDR3 DNA follows: TGTGCCAGCAGCTTAGTGTGGGGGCAAGGGGACAATGAGCAGTTCTTC. This gives the protein CASSLVWGQGDNEQFF.

The V and J genes are TRBV9 and TRBJ1-6; TRBD1 aligns across 8 bases. There are 15 residues in the CDR3. In germline, CDR1 is SGDLS, CDR2 YYNGEE. Losses at the gene ends were 4 bases for V and 10 bases for J; bases not matched to a gene: 10. In DNA form, the CDR3 reads TGTGCCAGCAGCCAAGGACAGGGAGCGAGGTCACCCCTCCACTTT. This gives the protein CASSQGQGARSPLHF.

This clone was seen a single time. This chain joins TRBV28 and TRBJ2-1; D not certain. The CDR3 is 13 amino acids. CDR1 MDHEN and CDR2 SYDVKM come from the germline V gene. The V end lost 3 bases, the J end lost 7 bases, and 10 bases lay between the germline ends. CDR3 coding DNA: TGTGCCAGCAGTTTTCGTAATAGGAATGAGCAGTTCTTC. Translated, it gives CASSFRNRNEQFF.

The chain combines TRBV28 with TRBJ1-5; D may be TRBD1 (5 bases). There are 16 residues in the CDR3. The germline gives CDR1 MDHEN, CDR2 SYDVKM. The V end was cut by 2 bases, the J end by 5 bases, with 16 bases between. This CDR3 reads CASSLVPRVRDQPQHF. The CDR3 coding sequence is TGTGCCAGCAGTTTAGTTCCCAGGGTAAGGGATCAGCCCCAGCATTTT.

The chain employs TRBV18 and TRBJ1-2, with 7 bases fitting TRBD1. There are 16 residues in the CDR3. J gave up 10 bases and V 3 bases, and 17 bases lay outside the gene matches. Germline-derived CDR1 and CDR2 are KGHSH and LQKENI. This chain's CDR3 is CASSPLGQALTSIYTF. The DNA of the CDR3 is TGTGCCAGCTCACCTCTCGGACAGGCCCTGACGAGCATCTACACCTTC.

This chain links TRBV18 with TRBJ1-1; D is undetermined. CDR1 KGHSH and CDR2 LQKENI come from the germline V gene. This CDR3 spans 15 amino acids. The V end lost 2 bases, the J end lost 5 bases, and 15 bases lay between the germline ends. The CDR3 region is CASSPIADSTTEAFF. The CDR3 DNA reads as TGTGCCAGCTCACCAATTGCCGATTCGACGACTGAAGCTTTCTTT.

The rearrangement joins TRBV29-1 to TRBJ2-1; D is uncertain. Trimming shortened V by 6 bases and J by 6 bases, and 9 bases separated the two germline ends. CDR1 SQVTM and CDR2 ANQGSEA come from the germline V gene. The CDR3 extends over 11 amino acids. The CDR3 loop is CSVPSPNEQFF. The CDR3 DNA follows: TGCAGCGTCCCCTCCCCCAATGAGCAGTTCTTC.

The chain couples TRBV11-2 to TRBJ1-2; D is uncertain. Trimming took 0 bases from V and 8 from J, leaving 16 bases between them. Per the germline V gene, CDR1 is SGHAT and CDR2 is FQNNGV. The CDR3 extends over 15 amino acids. The CDR3 sequence is CASSLDLRQLGGYTF. In DNA, the CDR3 is TGTGCCAGCAGCTTAGATCTCAGACAACTGGGGGGCTACACCTTC.

In this sample, this clone turned up once. The chain carries TRBV6-5 and TRBJ1-2; 9 bases align to TRBD1. This CDR3 spans 14 amino acids. Germline assignment: CDR1 MNHEY and CDR2 SVGAGI. After removal of 6 bases from V and 4 bases from J, the junction contained 6 bases not matched to a gene. CDR3 DNA: TGTGCCAGCAGGACAGGGGGGGCCCCCTATGGCTACACCTTC. Translation gives CASRTGGAPYGYTF.

The J gene is TRBJ2-1, the V gene TRBV6-6; D gene unclear. This CDR3 is 13 amino acids long. The germline CDR1 and CDR2 sequences are MNHNY and SVGAGI (reference sequence). The V end lost 0 bases, the J end lost 6 bases, and 6 bases lay between the germline ends. The CDR3: CASSYSMSNEQFF. The CDR3, as DNA: TGTGCCAGCAGTTACTCAATGTCCAATGAGCAGTTCTTC.

The chain joins TRBV14 to TRBJ2-1; D is ambiguous. Trimming removed 3 bases at V and 2 bases at J, with 8 bases between. The CDR3 runs to 14 residues. Germline V CDR1 and CDR2: SGHDN, FVKESK. DNA for the CDR3: TGTGCCAGCAGCCACACCGCTACCTACAATGAGCAGTTCTTC. Translating gives CASSHTATYNEQFF. The whole variable domain, remainder taken from reference TRBV14 and TRBJ2-1, is EAGVTQFPSHSVIEKGQTVTLRCDPISGHDNLYWYRRVMGKEIKFLLHFVKESKQDESGMPNNRFLAERTGGTYSTLKVQPAELEDSGVYFCASSHTATYNEQFFGPGTRLTVL.